A selection of T cell receptor beta chains follows, all from one sample in a study of cytomegalovirus exposure and HLA in healthy donors. Method: immunoSEQ multiplex PCR; TCRdb's copy keeps in-frame clones and lacks some. This sample yields about 54,000 clones, of which roughly nine tenths are seen a single time; around 8% belongs to the top ten. The sample comprised PBMCs. The receptors stem from a woman between 18 and 29 years old in good health and CMV-seropositive. Both conserved end residues are trimmed from each CDR3. A D gene is named only where the DNA matches it firmly.

V: TRBV5-1
D: -
J: TRBJ2-7
CDR3: ASSLDVTATYEQY

V: TRBV6-5
D: -
J: TRBJ1-5
CDR3: ASSQQGDSQPQH

V: TRBV29-1
D: -
J: TRBJ1-1
CDR3: SVEKTGNTEAF

V: TRBV27
D: -
J: TRBJ2-1
CDR3: ASVWSRLRPDNEQF

V: TRBV7-7
D: -
J: TRBJ2-1
CDR3: ASSLGGGGPYNEQF

V: TRBV28
D: -
J: TRBJ2-7
CDR3: ASSFLARPEQY

V: TRBV5-4
D: TRBD2
J: TRBJ2-5
CDR3: ASSFRLAGQETQY

V: TRBV7-2
D: -
J: TRBJ1-5
CDR3: ASSTDTNQPQH

V: TRBV7-9
D: -
J: TRBJ1-2
CDR3: ASSLTPGHRLYGYT

V: TRBV27
D: -
J: TRBJ1-2
CDR3: ASSLIGGNYGYT

V: TRBV5-4
D: -
J: TRBJ1-1
CDR3: ASSNSPGLDTEAF

V: TRBV6-5
D: TRBD1
J: TRBJ1-5
CDR3: ASRTGGLPQH

V: TRBV7-9
D: -
J: TRBJ2-7
CDR3: ASTFLGGLKSYEQY

V: TRBV4-3
D: -
J: TRBJ1-3
CDR3: ASSQDGGVSGNTIY

V: TRBV2
D: -
J: TRBJ2-3
CDR3: ASEQAPRTDTQY

V: TRBV27
D: -
J: TRBJ2-7
CDR3: ASSEQGPREQY